This T cell receptor (beta chain) was retrieved from a study of prognosis after radiotherapy for stage I lung cancer. Study overall: Over 12 of the patients presented with newly diagnosed primary stage I lung tumors; roughly five had oligometastatic NSCLC following surgical resection of the primary tumor. A biologically effective dose of at least 100 Gy came via 3-5 SBRT fractions. General observations from the study: Divergent TRBV and TRBJ gene usage has reportedly been observed between patients with and without metastases.

Two-round multiplex PCR, the amplification method, yielded TCR beta CDR3 from genomic DNA. The first PCR round targeted every TRBV and TRBJ gene with specific primers. From the multiplex PCR reads, TCRdb called clonotypes with MiXCR, one entry per CDR3 protein. This table holds fewer than 50,000 distinct CDR3 sequences, approximately 24% found once. Trimming shortened V by 4 bases and J by 4 bases, and 11 bases separated the two germline ends. The CDR3 totals 14 residues. Germline V lookup: CDR1 LNHNV, CDR2 YYDKDF (reference sequence). This clonotype was picked up many times. Its specificity is not known.

The rearrangement links TRBV15 to TRBJ1-5, with D possibly matching TRBD1 (5 bases). This TCR was sampled from a donor over 45 with non-small cell lung cancer. Source: PBMCs, taken before or after stereotactic body radiation therapy (not recorded which). CDR3 in amino acids: CATSTGNQNQPQHF. The CDR3 nucleotides read TGTGCCACCAGCACAGGGAACCAAAATCAGCCCCAGCATTTT.